The subject of this entry is one T cell receptor beta chain. The antigen this receptor binds is unknown. Sequencing was carried out with a NextSeq 550. The Human TCR Profiling Kit (MiLaboratory) was used to make UMI-labeled 5' RACE TRB cDNA libraries. cDNA synthesis used the entire amount of extracted RNA, and PCR amplification then used the entire amount of cDNA produced. Libraries were prepared in parallel with an identical number of PCR cycles. For the original study's pipeline: With a requirement of at least two reads per UMI, MIGEC and MiXCR extracted about 52,000 +/- 9,100 unique UMI-labeled TRB cDNA molecules per library. Each library averaged about 37,000 +/- 9,700 functional in-frame TRB CDR3 nucleotide clonotypes without stop codons. After each sample was downsampled to 5000 UMI-labeled TRB molecules, VDJtools was used to calculate diversity metrics such as normalized Shannon-Wiener and Chao1. Clonotype-size-weighted physicochemical properties of the central five CDR3 residues (interaction energy, strength, volume and Kidera factor 4) were computed in VDJtools. TCRdb reprocessed the reads; each CDR3 protein sequence makes one entry, and DNA is unavailable. The V and J calls shown here were made by TCRdb, not taken from the authors' results. The sample's table lists a count of about 120,000 distinct CDR3 sequences. The top ten hold approximately 0.36% of the sample.

These data belong to a study of CXCR3-negative and CXCR3-positive naive CD8 T cells (dated by TCRdb to about 2019). Regarding the study in general: In total, 130 million to 150 million TRB reads were obtained, or roughly 1.5 +/- 0.3 million reads per library. For the TRBV-TRBJ cluster analysis, the naive subsets came from about five donors, while the memory cells came from 3 donors. Data from 11 donors, pooled across two independent experiments, went into the diversity and physicochemical repertoire analyses. What the authors observed across the whole study: TRB CDR3s from CXCR3-positive naive cells showed higher hydrophobicity (lower Kidera factor 4), lower energy, and higher strength and volume indices than CXCR3-negative naive cells. Both naive subsets had comparably high repertoire diversity, while memory CD8+ T cells had much lower repertoire diversity. Freshly isolated PBMCs were used for most assays because CXCR3 expression went down partially after cryopreservation. Naive CXCR3-negative and CXCR3-positive cells from the same donor showed similar TRBV-TRBJ usage, whereas memory cells showed distinct patterns. Because surface CD5, which has been linked to self-reactivity in mice, was comparable between naive subsets, TCR interaction strength was also inferred from TRB CDR3 physicochemical properties.

Spanning cysteine to phenylalanine, the CDR3 consists of 16 amino acids. DNA was not recorded. CDR1 and CDR2, looked up from the germline V gene (reference sequence), are DFQATT and SNEGSKA. Each CD8+ T cell subset was flow-sorted in triplicate, with over 250,000 cells per subset placed directly into RLT lysis buffer. To exclude memory contaminants, naive CD8+ T cells were stringently defined as CD45RO-CCR7+CD27+CD95-. Standard density gradient centrifugation was used to isolate peripheral blood mononuclear cells from buffy coats. Naive CXCR3-negative and CXCR3-positive CD8+ T cells were flow-sorted on a FACSAria III. Total RNA was extracted from sorted cells using an RNeasy Mini Kit.

The clonotype comes from a human donor in good health. Some clones in this sample may be carry-over from other donors' samples. The sequenced sample was naive CXCR3+ CD8+ T cells from blood. The cell subset or site label for this specimen denotes: CD45RO-CCR7+CD27+CD95- naive CD8+ T cells expressing CXCR3 (TNR3+). The chain links TRBV20-1 with TRBJ2-7; the TRBD2 assignment by TCRdb is unverifiable without DNA. CDR3 sequence: CSASLTPGGPSDEQYF.